This T cell receptor (beta chain) was documented in a study of CD8+CD57+ T cells in acquired aplastic anemia. Study-wide points: Levels of CD8+ Simpson's diversity were not significantly distinct in patients versus controls. In common between the patients and the controls were more than 25 CD8+ CDR3 sequences.

This clonotype was seen at least ten times. What it binds is unknown. This could be a read error, since a much larger clone is one nucleotide away. Germline CDR1 reads SGDLS; CDR2 reads YYNGEE. This CDR3 has 14 amino acids. Genomic DNA constituted the template upon which TCR beta VDJ and CDR3 profiling was performed. TCRdb recomputed calls from the reads with MiXCR, one row per CDR3 protein. Here the sample spans 200,000 to 300,000 distinct CDR3 sequences, approximately 80% being singletons. All sequencing subjects had displayed CD8+CD57+ cell expansion on flow cytometry. The receptor comes from a human donor with aplastic anemia. The sample was sorted CD4+, CD8+, or CD8+CD57+ T cells (not recorded which) from PBMCs. The chain joins TRBV9 to TRBJ2-7; D might be TRBD2 (7 bases). The CDR3 here is CSSSVGGGGAEQYF. The CDR3 nucleotides read TGTTCCAGCAGCGTAGGAGGTGGGGGGGCCGAGCAGTACTTC.